Listed below are T cell receptor beta chains from one sample, sequenced in a study of breast tumors, draining lymph nodes, adjacent tissues. One entry per CDR3 protein, called by TCRdb with MiXCR from the multiplex PCR reads. The sample has around 130,000 distinct CDR3 sequences, about 31% seen once. Sequenced input: axillary lymph node tissue. Receptors were obtained from a female donor with breast cancer. Some clones in this sample may be carry-over from other donors' samples. Both conserved end residues are part of each CDR3. The D gene is left open where the match is weak. A row's size may be missing; if present it is once, few, many or a size class.

>TRBJ1-5|TRBV19|NA|many
TGTGCCAGTAGTTTGTTACGGCAGCCCCAGCATTTT
CASSLLRQPQHF
>TRBJ2-5|TRBV7-3|NA|many
TGTGCCAGCAGCATGACCGAGGCCCAGGCCCAGTACTTC
CASSMTEAQAQYF
>TRBJ1-2|TRBV5-1|NA|many
TGCGCCAGCAGCTTGGGTGCAGGCCCGGGATATGGCTACACCTTC
CASSLGAGPGYGYTF
>TRBJ2-2|TRBV5-1|TRBD1|many
TGCGCCACCAGGACAGGGAATTTAAACACCGGGGAGCTGTTTTTT
CATRTGNLNTGELFF
>TRBJ2-7|TRBV3-1|NA|many
TGTGCCAGCAGCCGGAGGAGCTCCTACGAGCAGTACTTC
CASSRRSSYEQYF
>TRBJ2-6|TRBV5-6|NA|many
TGTGCCAGCAGCTTGGAGCAGGACTCTGGGGCCAACGTCCTGACTTTC
CASSLEQDSGANVLTF
>TRBJ2-2|TRBV12-3/TRBV12-4|NA|many
TGTGCCAGCAGTCCCGCCTCTATGAACACCGGGGAGCTGTTTTTT
CASSPASMNTGELFF
>TRBJ2-5|TRBV15|NA|many
TGTGCCACCAGCAGAGAGAGAGGGGCGGGGCAAGAGACCCAGTACTTC
CATSRERGAGQETQYF
>TRBJ2-5|TRBV20-1|TRBD2|NA
TGCAGTGCTGACAGCGGGGGGTCATCAGAGACCCAGTACTTC
CSADSGGSSETQYF
>TRBJ2-3|TRBV7-9|TRBD1|NA
TGTGCCAGCAGCCTAGGGACAGGGGGCGGGGGAGATACGCAGTATTTT
CASSLGTGGGGDTQYF
>TRBJ2-5|TRBV6-5|NA|many
TGTGCCAGCAGACCCAACTGGGTCGGGGAGACCCAGTACTTC
CASRPNWVGETQYF
>TRBJ1-1|TRBV20-1|NA|NA
TGCAGTGCTCCCCTATTCCCCTCCAACACTGAAGCTTTCTTT
CSAPLFPSNTEAFF
>TRBJ2-2|TRBV7-9|NA|many
TGTGCCAGCAGCGGGAACGTCGGGACCGGGGAGCTGTTTTTT
CASSGNVGTGELFF
>TRBJ1-4|TRBV3-1|NA|many
TGTGCCAGCAGCCAAGTACCGGTTGCAACTAATGAAAAACTGTTTTTT
CASSQVPVATNEKLFF
>TRBJ1-5|TRBV6-2/TRBV6-3|NA|few
TGTGCCAGCAGTTCCCCTAGGGTGCCTCAGCCCCAGCATTTT
CASSSPRVPQPQHF
>TRBJ1-2|TRBV7-2|TRBD1|NA
TGTGCCAGCAGCGGGGGACAGGGGGTCAGTGGCTACACCTTC
CASSGGQGVSGYTF
>TRBJ1-5|TRBV24-1|NA|NA
TGTGCCACCAGTGAATCCGGTCAGCCCCAGCATTTT
CATSESGQPQHF
>TRBJ1-5|TRBV12-3/TRBV12-4|NA|many
TGTGCCAGCAGTGTGGGACTTTGGGGTCAGCCCCAGCATTTT
CASSVGLWGQPQHF
>TRBJ2-2|TRBV12-3/TRBV12-4|TRBD1|many
TGTGCCAGCAGTCGGGACAGCGTTTGGACCGGGGAGCTGTTTTTT
CASSRDSVWTGELFF
>TRBJ2-5|TRBV20-1|TRBD2|NA
TGCAGTGCCAGCTCACAAACTAGCGGGGGACAAGAGACCCAGTACTTC
CSASSQTSGGQETQYF
>TRBJ1-5|TRBV24-1|NA|NA
TGTGCCACCAGTGAAACCGGTCGGCAGCCCCAGCATTTT
CATSETGRQPQHF
>TRBJ1-3|TRBV29-1|NA|NA
TGCAGCGTTCGGGTTGAGGACACCATATATTTT
CSVRVEDTIYF
>TRBJ2-3|TRBV4-1|TRBD1|NA
TGCGCCAGCAGCCAACGAACCACAGGGGGATCGGTAGATACGCAGTATTTT
CASSQRTTGGSVDTQYF
>TRBJ2-2|TRBV4-1|NA|many
TGCGCCAGCAGCCAAGCAACCGGGGAGCTGTTTTTT
CASSQATGELFF
>TRBJ2-2|TRBV12-3/TRBV12-4|NA|NA
TGTGCCAGCAGTTTATATAGCGGGGAGCTGTTTTTT
CASSLYSGELFF
>TRBJ2-1|TRBV9|NA|many
TGTGCCAGCAGCCCCTCACCCCGGGAACTTACAAACAATGAGCAGTTCTTC
CASSPSPRELTNNEQFF
>TRBJ1-2|TRBV7-2|NA|many
TGTGCCAGCAGCTTATCTGGAACGGGTAACTATGGCTACACCTTC
CASSLSGTGNYGYTF
>TRBJ2-3|TRBV4-1|TRBD2|many
TGCGCCAGCAGCCCGGTGATTAGCGGGGGGGCGTCAGATACGCAGTATTTT
CASSPVISGGASDTQYF
>TRBJ2-5|TRBV4-3|NA|many
TGCGCCAGCAGCCTAGACTATCAAGAGACCCAGTACTTC
CASSLDYQETQYF
>TRBJ2-3|TRBV19|NA|many
TGTGCCAGTAGCGACTTGACCACAGGTACGCAGTATTTT
CASSDLTTGTQYF
>TRBJ2-5|TRBV6-6|TRBD2|many
TGTGCCAGCAGTTACTCCGGGACTAGCGGAGAGACCCAGTACTTC
CASSYSGTSGETQYF
>TRBJ2-5|TRBV29-1|NA|many
TGCAGCGTTGGGCGTCAGCAAGAGACCCAGTACTTC
CSVGRQQETQYF
>TRBJ1-2|TRBV12-3/TRBV12-4|NA|many
TGTGCCAGCAGTCCCCGGGCAGGTGGATTGCTCATACCTCAAAACCCATACACCTTC
CASSPRAGGLLIPQNPYTF
>TRBJ1-3|TRBV18|NA|many
TGTGCCAGCTCACCACCGAACAGGAACTCTGGTAACACCATATATTTT
CASSPPNRNSGNTIYF
>TRBJ1-3|TRBV5-1|TRBD1|many
TGCGCCAGCAGCTTCGGTACCAGGGGGCAGGAGTCGGGAAACACCATATATTTT
CASSFGTRGQESGNTIYF
>TRBJ1-1|TRBV7-9|NA|many
TGTGCCAGCAGCTTAGCGCAGTCGGCAGCTTTCTTT
CASSLAQSAAFF
>TRBJ1-1|TRBV5-1|NA|few
TGCGCCAGCAGCTGGGGACACTCCACGGGGACTGAAGCTTTCTTT
CASSWGHSTGTEAFF
>TRBJ2-3|TRBV11-3|TRBD1|many
TGTGCCAGCAGTAGACAGGGGGCAGGAGATACGCAGTATTTT
CASSRQGAGDTQYF
>TRBJ2-2|TRBV28|NA|NA
TGTGCCAGCCGATTCTCGAACACCGGGGAGCTGTTTTTT
CASRFSNTGELFF
>TRBJ2-5|TRBV9|NA|many
TGTGCCAGCAGCGTAGAGGACGGGGGTGAGACCCAGTACTTC
CASSVEDGGETQYF
>TRBJ1-4|TRBV6-5|NA|many
TGTGCCAGCAGGCCCCGAGGGGGGTCCCTCTCAATCACTAATGAAAAACTGTTTTTT
CASRPRGGSLSITNEKLFF
>TRBJ1-6|TRBV2|NA|many
TGTGCCAGCGGCCGATTAGGGGAAAACAGGAGTTCACCCCTCCACTTT
CASGRLGENRSSPLHF
>TRBJ2-7|TRBV27|TRBD1|many
TGTGCCACTTCCAGGGGGCCATGGGACGAGCAGTACTTC
CATSRGPWDEQYF
>TRBJ1-2|TRBV2|NA|many
TGTGCCAGCAGTGTCATGGGAGGTCTTTCTCATGGCTACACCTTC
CASSVMGGLSHGYTF
>TRBJ2-6|TRBV18|TRBD1|NA
TGTGCCAGCTCATCAGAACAGGGGCCTGGGGCCAACGTCCTGACTTTC
CASSSEQGPGANVLTF
>TRBJ2-3|TRBV15|TRBD1|NA
TGTGCCACCAGCAGAGAAGTCGGGGGGACAGGGGTGGATACGCAGTATTTT
CATSREVGGTGVDTQYF
>TRBJ1-2|TRBV9|NA|NA
TGTGCCAGCAGCGTAGCCCCAGGGGATTATGGCTACACCTTC
CASSVAPGDYGYTF
>TRBJ2-1|TRBV7-2|TRBD2|many
TGTGCCAGCAGCTTACGGGGGGGATACAATGAGCAGTTCTTC
CASSLRGGYNEQFF
>TRBJ1-2|TRBV29-1|NA|NA
TGCAGCGTTGATGGGGGTCAGCTGAACGAATATGGCTACACCTTC
CSVDGGQLNEYGYTF
>TRBJ1-4|TRBV5-6|NA|NA
TGTGCCAGCAGCTTGGACAGGGTTTATGTCGGAAAACTGTTTTTT
CASSLDRVYVGKLFF
>TRBJ2-4|TRBV4-1|TRBD1|NA
TGCGCCAGCAGCCAAGGTGGGATTGCCGGGACAGGGGGCGGTGTAGGAAACATTCAGTACTTC
CASSQGGIAGTGGGVGNIQYF
>TRBJ1-2|TRBV3-1|NA|many
TGTGCCAGCAGCCGTCCGGGGAATCCAGGCTACACCTTC
CASSRPGNPGYTF
>TRBJ1-5|TRBV6-6|NA|many
TGTGCCAGCAGTTACTCGACAGCCGATCAGCCCCAGCATTTT
CASSYSTADQPQHF
>TRBJ2-3|TRBV2|TRBD2|NA
TGTGCCAGCACTAGCGGGCGGAACAATGAGCAGTATTTT
CASTSGRNNEQYF
>TRBJ2-3|TRBV24-1|NA|NA
TGTGCCACCAGTGATCTAGCAGGGGACGCAGATACGCAGTATTTT
CATSDLAGDADTQYF
>TRBJ2-2|TRBV27|TRBD1|many
TGTGCCAGCAGTCGACAGGGGGCTAACACCGGGGAGCTGTTTTTT
CASSRQGANTGELFF
>TRBJ2-3|TRBV29-1|NA|many
TGCAGCGTTGGGGTCGGGAGCGGAGATACGCAGTATTTT
CSVGVGSGDTQYF
>TRBJ2-7|TRBV2|TRBD1|NA
TGTGCCAGCAGTCCGAAGGGGACAGGGGGCGCAGTGCAGTACTTC
CASSPKGTGGAVQYF
>TRBJ2-7|TRBV9|TRBD2|many
TGTGCCAGCAGCGTAGGGGCGGGGGGCTGGTACGAGCAGTACTTC
CASSVGAGGWYEQYF
>TRBJ1-1|TRBV12-3/TRBV12-4|TRBD1|NA
TGTGCCAGCAGCCCGGGGAAGGGGGCAAGAACTGAAGCTTTCTTT
CASSPGKGARTEAFF